This T cell receptor beta chain comes out of a study of blood T cell repertoires in COVID-19. Study-wide context: The samples span acute and convalescent COVID-19 from the United States, Italy and Spain. Nucleic acid was either cDNA or gDNA, and it came from T cells, B-cell-depleted T cells, or PBMCs.

Produced via immunoSEQ multiplex PCR; TCRdb's table is partial and in-frame only. The profile shows thousands of clones, around 84% of them singletons. Specimen: peripheral blood. The source of this sequence is a human donor in a cohort sampled during active COVID-19.

Written as DNA, the CDR3 is TGTGCCAGTAGTATTACAGGCCCGCTCTTTGCCGACAGCGTGAACACCGGGGAGCTGTTTTTT. Its translation: CASSITGPLFADSVNTGELFF. V usage is TRBV19 and J usage is TRBJ2-2; D perhaps matches TRBD1 (5 bases). CDR3 length equals 21 residues. Germline loops: CDR1 LNHDA, CDR2 SQIVND (reference sequence). Trimming left V 3 bases short and J 1 base short, with 27 bases between.